A selection of T cell receptor beta chains follows, all from one sample in a study of identical twins. TCRdb reprocessed the 5' RACE reads via MiXCR and lists one record per CDR3 protein. The sample holds 690,000 or so distinct CDR3 sequences; less than 10% are singletons and the top ten take roughly 0.9%. These data also formed part of another study, on yellow fever vaccine responses in identical twins.

Input material: PBMCs. These receptors were taken from a woman under 30 in good health. The CDR3 runs from the conserved cysteine through the conserved F or W. Fields, in order: J gene, clone size, D gene, V gene, CDR3 protein, CDR3 DNA. D genes are given only for firm matches. Only part of the rows carry a size: once, few, many, or a class if the clone is expanded.

TRBJ1-1,-,TRBD1,TRBV30,CAWRKEGAYTEAFF,TGTGCCTGGAGGAAGGAGGGGGCATACACTGAAGCTTTCTTT
TRBJ2-6,few,TRBD2,TRBV10-1,CASSEASGITGANVLTF,TGCGCCAGCAGTGAGGCTAGCGGGATCACTGGGGCCAACGTCCTGACTTTC
TRBJ2-7,-,-,TRBV28,CASSGGGSAYEQYF,TGTGCCAGCAGTGGGGGTGGATCTGCCTACGAGCAGTACTTC
TRBJ2-1,-,TRBD2,TRBV7-2,CASSLALAGINNEQFF,TGTGCCAGCAGCTTAGCGCTAGCGGGGATTAACAATGAGCAGTTCTTC
TRBJ2-1,-,TRBD2,TRBV6-1,CASRKRGTYNEQFF,TGTGCCAGCAGGAAGCGGGGAACCTACAATGAGCAGTTCTTC
TRBJ1-1,-,TRBD1,TRBV20-1,CSASPPNRGGEAFF,TGCAGTGCTAGTCCCCCAAACAGGGGCGGAGAAGCTTTCTTT
TRBJ2-3,-,-,TRBV6-5,CASSYLGTLTDTQYF,TGTGCCAGCAGTTACCTGGGAACCCTCACAGATACGCAGTATTTT
TRBJ2-7,many,TRBD1,TRBV12-3/TRBV12-4,CASSLHRDRVYEQYF,TGTGCCAGCAGTTTACACCGGGACAGAGTTTACGAGCAGTACTTC
TRBJ2-7,-,TRBD1,TRBV27,CASSPPGQGAYEQYF,TGTGCCAGCAGTCCCCCGGGACAGGGGGCCTACGAGCAGTACTTC
TRBJ2-1,few,-,TRBV19,CASSINRDEQFF,TGTGCCAGTAGTATAAATAGGGATGAGCAGTTCTTC
TRBJ2-1,-,TRBD1,TRBV6-7,CASSYSVCRQGPDFNEQFF,TGTGCCAGCAGTTACTCGGTTTGCCGACAGGGGCCGGATTTCAATGAGCAGTTCTTC
TRBJ2-5,few,-,TRBV12-3/TRBV12-4,CASGGGDQETQYF,TGTGCCAGCGGAGGGGGGGACCAAGAGACCCAGTACTTC
TRBJ2-7,-,-,TRBV7-9,CASSPPGKAYEQYF,TGTGCCAGCAGCCCCCCAGGGAAAGCCTACGAGCAGTACTTC
TRBJ2-2,few,-,TRBV5-1,CASCTGDNTGELFF,TGCGCCAGCTGTACGGGAGATAACACCGGGGAGCTGTTTTTT
TRBJ1-4,few,-,TRBV28,CASSPAGGEKLFF,TGTGCCAGCAGCCCAGCGGGGGGTGAAAAACTGTTTTTT
TRBJ2-5,few,TRBD2,TRBV10-3,CAISLAGVVGRQETQYF,TGTGCCATCTCCTTAGCGGGAGTTGTTGGGCGCCAAGAGACCCAGTACTTC
TRBJ2-3,-,TRBD2,TRBV11-2,CASSPPGPSGGNTQYF,TGTGCCAGCAGCCCCCCGGGCCCTAGCGGGGGTAATACGCAGTATTTT
TRBJ2-5,-,-,TRBV30,CAWSPFSDETQYF,TGTGCCTGGAGTCCATTCAGCGACGAGACCCAGTACTTC
TRBJ2-2,many,-,TRBV28,CASSPPGGPTTYTGELFF,TGTGCCAGCAGTCCTCCCGGTGGGCCGACCACATACACCGGGGAGCTGTTTTTT
TRBJ1-5,many,-,TRBV15,CATSNGGAPNQPQHF,TGTGCCACCAGCAATGGGGGGGCCCCCAATCAGCCCCAGCATTTT
TRBJ2-1,many,-,TRBV9,CASSVDARSYNEQFF,TGTGCCAGCAGCGTAGATGCTCGTTCATACAATGAGCAGTTCTTC
TRBJ2-3,-,TRBD2,TRBV6-2/TRBV6-3,CASSRAGLAVSTDTQYF,TGTGCCAGCAGCCGCGCGGGACTAGCGGTGAGCACAGATACGCAGTATTTT
TRBJ2-7,-,TRBD1,TRBV15,CATSRGGQGRSEQYF,TGTGCCACCAGCAGGGGGGGACAGGGGCGGTCCGAGCAGTACTTC
TRBJ1-5,many,-,TRBV6-2/TRBV6-3,CAAASREDQPQHF,TGTGCCGCTGCCTCGAGGGAGGATCAGCCCCAGCATTTT
TRBJ2-2,many,-,TRBV29-1,CSVEGGDLNTGELFF,TGCAGCGTTGAGGGGGGAGACCTCAACACCGGGGAGCTGTTTTTT
TRBJ2-6,few,TRBD2,TRBV20-1,CSASVVPLAGGGTGANVLTF,TGCAGTGCTAGTGTGGTCCCTCTAGCGGGAGGTGGGACTGGGGCCAACGTCCTGACTTTC
TRBJ1-2,few,-,TRBV29-1,CSVSRNDRQSTYGYTF,TGCAGCGTTAGTAGGAACGACAGGCAGTCCACCTATGGCTACACCTTC
TRBJ1-6,-,-,TRBV12-3/TRBV12-4,CASSLNRDKYSPLHF,TGTGCCAGCAGCCTTAACCGGGACAAATACTCACCCCTCCACTTT
TRBJ2-4,few,-,TRBV28,CASSLLPAKNIQYF,TGTGCCAGCAGTTTACTCCCAGCGAAAAACATTCAGTACTTC
TRBJ2-3,-,-,TRBV20-1,CSAPMALGSTQYF,TGCAGTGCTCCCATGGCTCTAGGAAGTACGCAGTATTTT
TRBJ2-7,-,TRBD2,TRBV27,CASRKLAGATEQYF,TGTGCCAGCAGAAAACTAGCGGGGGCTACTGAGCAGTACTTC
TRBJ2-2,many,-,TRBV7-6,CASSLLSGQNSPGELFF,TGTGCCAGCAGCTTACTATCGGGTCAGAACTCCCCCGGGGAGCTGTTTTTT
TRBJ2-5,-,TRBD2,TRBV5-1,CASSLIAGGEETQYF,TGCGCCAGCAGCTTGATTGCGGGGGGGGAAGAGACCCAGTACTTC
TRBJ2-7,-,-,TRBV5-1,CTSSSNGLSSYEQYF,TGCACCAGCAGCTCAAATGGACTGAGCTCCTACGAGCAGTACTTC
TRBJ2-1,-,TRBD2,TRBV4-1,CASSQDGGLARGEQFF,TGCGCCAGCAGCCAAGATGGGGGACTAGCGAGGGGTGAGCAGTTCTTC
TRBJ2-5,few,TRBD1,TRBV11-2,CASSSRGVVWGQGAQETQYF,TGTGCCAGCAGCTCACGTGGGGTGGTTTGGGGACAGGGAGCCCAAGAGACCCAGTACTTC
TRBJ1-4,few,-,TRBV6-5,CASSSSTAAYEKLFF,TGTGCCAGCAGTAGCTCGACAGCTGCCTATGAAAAACTGTTTTTT